This T cell receptor beta chain was obtained from a study of blood T cell repertoires in COVID-19. Study-level background: There were acute and convalescent COVID-19 samples, and they came from the United States, Italy and Spain. In each case, the material was cDNA or gDNA derived from T cells, B-cell-depleted T cells, or PBMCs.

Original methodology: The assay estimated nucleated cells by amplifying reference gene primers. The protocol was immunoSEQ multiplex PCR, while the TCRdb copy is restricted to in-frame clones and leaves out a portion. The DNA gave D and trimming, while V, J and clone size come from that table. The data hold 60,000 or so clones, with roughly 74% observed a single time. The CDR3 is 15 residues long. CDR1 is SGHRS, CDR2 YFSETQ, per germline. V lost 6 bases and J 4 bases, leaving 16 bases between the germline ends. Input material: peripheral blood. The V gene is TRBV5-1, the J gene TRBJ1-4; tentative D call: TRBD1 (6 bases). This TCR was recovered from an elderly woman with acute or convalescent COVID-19. This chain's CDR3 is CASTPLGALNEKLFF. The CDR3 nucleotides read TGCGCCAGCACCCCCCTGGGGGCCCTTAATGAAAAACTGTTTTTT. Drawing the rest from reference TRBV5-1 and TRBJ1-4, the complete variable domain is KAGVTQTPRYLIKTRGQQVTLSCSPISGHRSVSWYQQTPGQGLQFLFEYFSETQRNKGNFPGRFSGRQFSNSRSEMNVSTLELGDSALYLCASTPLGALNEKLFFGSGTQLSVL.